This T cell receptor (beta chain) originates from a study of T cell responses to AZD1222 COVID-19 vaccine. Sequenced by immunoSEQ multiplex PCR; TCRdb stores in-frame clones only, minus some. This table holds 95,000 to 100,000 clones, approximately 89% found once. The input for sequencing was peripheral blood, taken 28 days after the second AZD1222 dose. The sequence derives from an adult who received the AZD1222 COVID-19 vaccine.

For the CDR3, the DNA is TGTGCCTGGAGTGTCAAAGGGCACCCCTCTGGAAACACCATATATTTT. Amino acids: CAWSVKGHPSGNTIYF. The chain employs TRBV30 and TRBJ1-3; D not resolved. Between the trimmed V and J ends, which lost 0 bases and 0 bases, there was a span of 12 bases. Germline V lookup: CDR1 GTSNPN, CDR2 SVGIG (reference sequence). The CDR3 contains 16 residues. Variable domain in full (rest from reference TRBV30 and TRBJ1-3): SQTIHQWPATLVQPVGSPLSLECTVEGTSNPNLYWYRQAAGRGLQLLFYSVGIGQISSEVPQNLSASRPQDRQFILSSKKLLLSDSGFYLCAWSVKGHPSGNTIYFGEGSWLTVV.